Included here is one T cell receptor (beta chain) sequence, with context. This entry is derived from a study of blood T cell repertoires in COVID-19. Across the study: Both acute and convalescent COVID-19 samples were obtained from the United States, Italy and Spain.

Sequencing was performed with immunoSEQ multiplex PCR; in TCRdb, only in-frame clones are kept and a portion is missing. This table holds just over 90,000 clones, 85% to 90% found once. This sequence originates from a human donor with active COVID-19. The donor label of this sample is uncertain. Sequencing was done on a sample of peripheral blood.

The CDR3 DNA is TGTGCCACCAGCGAACGGGGGTTTGGCGATCAGCCCCAGCATTTT. Protein sequence: CATSERGFGDQPQHF. The chain links TRBV15 to TRBJ1-5, with D perhaps matching TRBD1 (5 bases). CDR3 size: 15 residues. V lost 5 bases to trimming and J lost 5 bases, with 16 bases between them. Germline CDR1 reads LNHNV; CDR2 reads YYDKDF (reference sequence). The full variable domain, rest sourced from reference TRBV15 and TRBJ1-5, is DAMVIQNPRYQVTQFGKPVTLSCSQTLNHNVMYWYQQKSSQAPKLLFHYYDKDFNNEADTPDNFQSRRPNTSFCFLDIRSPGLGDTAMYLCATSERGFGDQPQHFGDGTRLSIL.